One and the same sample provided the 13 T cell receptor beta chains below, sequenced in a study of blood T cells in healthy people across ages. Together with a sample-barcoded 5' primer, a J-beta primer mix was included in a second PCR lasting roughly 6 to 12 cycles. Each CDR3 protein gets one entry after TCRdb re-called the 5' RACE reads with MiXCR. The sample holds 910,000 or so distinct CDR3 sequences; roughly half are singletons and the top ten take about a fifth. The sample consisted of blood. The origin of the receptors is a woman aged 60-75 years in good health.

The chain links TRBV7-2 to TRBJ1-2; no clear D. The CDR3 is 15 amino acids. Germline V CDR1 and CDR2: SGHTA, FQGNSA. The V gene lost 1 base and the J gene lost 4 bases, with 13 bases spanning the gap. The CDR3 region is CASSLDLAGVYGYTF. In DNA, the CDR3 is TGTGCCAGCAGCTTAGACTTAGCCGGGGTCTATGGCTACACCTTC.

V usage is TRBV25-1 and J usage is TRBJ1-2, with TRBD1 identical over 9 bases. CDR3 size: 13 residues. Germline lookup yields CDR1 MGHDK and CDR2 SYGVNS. V was clipped by 7 bases and J by 5 bases; unmatched bases: 5. The CDR3 reads CASTGTGLYGYTF. The CDR3 DNA reads TGTGCCAGCACCGGGACAGGGCTTTATGGCTACACCTTC.

This chain connects TRBV14 to TRBJ2-3, with 8 bases aligning to TRBD1. Germline-derived CDR1 and CDR2 are SGHDN and FVKESK. CDR3 length: 18 residues. Germline trimming cut 1 base from V and 5 bases from J; bases unmatched to any gene: 14. CDR3 in amino acids: CASSQASYGQGRGDTQYF. The CDR3 region has the DNA TGTGCCAGCAGCCAAGCCTCCTATGGACAGGGTCGAGGAGATACGCAGTATTTT.

V is TRBV12-3 or TRBV12-4 and J is TRBJ2-7; TRBD1 matches at 10 bases. The V segment lost 7 bases and the J segment 4 bases; nucleotides outside the gene matches: 10. This CDR3 has 15 residues. The CDR3 DNA is TGTGCCAGCACAACGCGCCGGGGACAGGGGTACGAGCAGTACTTC. The encoded protein is CASTTRRGQGYEQYF.

This sequence joins TRBV4-1 and TRBJ1-2, with D uncertain. The V gene lost 1 base and the J gene lost 7 bases, with 13 bases spanning the gap. This CDR3 has 14 residues. Germline CDR1 and CDR2: MGHRA and YSYEKL. CDR3 coding DNA: TGCGCCAGCAGCCAAGCCCCCCCAGGATTTGGCTACACCTTC. It yields the protein CASSQAPPGFGYTF.

This rearrangement joins TRBV5-1 to TRBJ2-1, with D perhaps TRBD1 or TRBD2 (5 bases each). Trimming removed 2 bases from V and 5 bases from J, with 17 bases in between. The CDR3 length is 16 residues. Looked up from germline, CDR1 is SGHRS and CDR2 is YFSETQ. As DNA, the CDR3 is TGCGCCAGCAGCTTCACCTCCGGGACGGCTAACAATGAGCAGTTCTTC. Its translation: CASSFTSGTANNEQFF.

The rearrangement joins TRBV20-1 to TRBJ2-1, with 7 bases that match TRBD2. J was trimmed by 10 bases and V by 4 bases; bases with no gene match: 10. The germline CDR1 and CDR2 sequences are DFQATT and SNEGSKA (reference sequence). The CDR3 has 13 residues. Written as DNA, the CDR3 is TGCAGTGCTAAAGGCGGACGACTAGCCGAGCAGTTCTTC. The encoded protein is CSAKGGRLAEQFF.

Only a few counts were recorded for this clonotype. The gene calls are TRBV6-1 and TRBJ1-2; unclear D gene. Per the germline V gene, CDR1 is MNHNS and CDR2 is SASEGT. CDR3 length: 14 amino acids. The V end lost 1 base, the J end lost 4 bases, and 10 bases lay between the germline ends. The CDR3: CASSEVNPPYGYTF. The CDR3 coding sequence is TGTGCCAGCAGTGAAGTAAACCCCCCCTATGGCTACACCTTC.

This clonotype was found a few times. The chain has TRBV4-3 and TRBJ2-7; 7 bases are a match to TRBD2. The CDR3 is 15 residues long. Germline CDR1 is LGHNA and CDR2 is YSLEER. Trimming took 1 base from V and 2 from J; bases not matched to a gene: 5. The CDR3 DNA reads as TGCGCCAGCAGCCAAGGGGCGGGAGCCACCTACGAGCAGTACTTC. It encodes CASSQGAGATYEQYF.

The chain is built from TRBV5-1 and TRBJ2-6, with D perhaps TRBD2 (6 bases). Germline CDR1 reads SGHRS; CDR2 reads YFSETQ. The CDR3 length is 19 residues. V was cut by 4 bases and J by 1 base, with 21 bases left in between. CDR3 loop: CASSVAVGGGASGANVLTF. The CDR3 DNA reads as TGCGCCAGCAGCGTGGCCGTTGGAGGAGGGGCGTCTGGGGCCAACGTCCTGACTTTC.

The chain carries TRBV20-1 and TRBJ2-7; 10 bases align to TRBD2. The CDR3 extends over 14 amino acids. V was clipped by 5 bases and J by 2 bases; unmatched bases: 6. Per germline, CDR1 DFQATT and CDR2 SNEGSKA (reference sequence). The CDR3, as DNA: TGCAGTGCTTTCAGCGGGAGGGCAACCTACGAGCAGTACTTC. This codes for CSAFSGRATYEQYF.

V usage is TRBV11-2 and J usage is TRBJ2-5; TRBD1 agrees at 9 bases. The J call may be incorrect, as the DNA end agrees better with TRBJ2-7. This CDR3 region has 14 residues. Germline loops: CDR1 SGHAT, CDR2 FQNNGV. CDR3 residues: CASSKPGTGFEQYF. The DNA of the CDR3 is TGTGCCAGCAGCAAACCCGGGACAGGGTTCGAGCAGTACTTC.

The chain combines TRBV13 with TRBJ2-4, with 7 bases identical to TRBD2. V gave up 5 bases and J gave up 13 bases; unmatched junction bases: 11. This CDR3 region has 13 residues. Germline CDR1 is PRHDT and CDR2 is FYEKMQ (reference sequence). This chain's CDR3 is CASSPGTTKWQYF. The CDR3, as DNA: TGTGCCAGCAGCCCCGGGACTACCAAGTGGCAGTACTTC.